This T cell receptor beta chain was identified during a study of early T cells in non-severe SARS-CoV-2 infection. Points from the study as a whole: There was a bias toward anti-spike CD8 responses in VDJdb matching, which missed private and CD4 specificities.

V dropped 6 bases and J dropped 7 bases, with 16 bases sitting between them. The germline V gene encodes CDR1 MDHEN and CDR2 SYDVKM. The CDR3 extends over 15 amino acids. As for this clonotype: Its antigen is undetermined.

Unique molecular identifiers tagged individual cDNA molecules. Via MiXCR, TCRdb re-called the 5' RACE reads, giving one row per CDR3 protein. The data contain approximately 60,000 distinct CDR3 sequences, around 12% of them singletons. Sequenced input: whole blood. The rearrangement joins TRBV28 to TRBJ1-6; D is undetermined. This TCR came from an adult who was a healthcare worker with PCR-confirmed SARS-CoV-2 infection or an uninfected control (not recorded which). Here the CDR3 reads CASSQPDGQNSPLHF. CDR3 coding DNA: TGTGCCAGCAGCCAACCGGACGGGCAGAATTCACCCCTCCACTTT.